What follows describes a single TCR beta chain. The clone's antigen remains unknown. No base quality information exists; no much larger clone differs at one position. The CDR3 regions of human TCRbeta chains were subjected to immunosequencing. The paper's data handling went like this. TCRs in the repertoires were matched against a reference library of SARS-CoV-2-specific TCRs that had been generated with the MIRA antigen-specificity platform. Breadth meant the fraction of unique TCRs that were SARS-CoV-2-associated, whereas depth meant the fraction of total T cells that were SARS-CoV-2-associated. Using the MIRA data, every spike-specific TCR was mapped to the spike region that the TCR reacted to and assigned to either a CD4 or a CD8 class. Log10-transformed breadth and depth values were compared by one-way ANOVA with Sidak's multiple comparisons tests. In TCRdb, the immuneACCESS table is reduced to in-frame sequences with V and J assigned. These tables do not hold every clone; where another copy was compared, an unresolved V gene accounts for under half, and the others remain unexplained. That table gives V, J and clone size, and the DNA gave D and trimming. In this sample the table shows 95,000 to 150,000 clones, 75% to 95% of which occur a single time. 4.2% of the sample belongs to the ten largest clones.

This sample stems from a study of T cell responses to AZD1222 COVID-19 vaccine (dated by TCRdb to about 2021). Context from the whole study: TCR sequencing was performed for roughly 250 trial participants, of whom around 200 were given two doses of AZD1222 and approximately 25 were given two doses of MenACWY control vaccine. Enrollment into the trials was organized by age into subgroups of 18-55, 56-69 and 70-plus years, and those subgroups contained roughly 140, 27 and 60 TCR-sequenced participants, respectively.

General study outcomes and caveats: Epitopes outside the regions mutated in the B.1.351 and B.1.1.7 variants were reportedly recognized by nearly half of the unique spike-specific TCRs. In the small 56-69-year group, the increase in depth fell short of significance, most likely because of low power. Because no day 14 peak-response samples were available, the repertoires could be characterized only after the peak T cell response. Conclusions about previously exposed vaccinees are limited, since just a handful of AZD1222 recipients were seropositive for SARS-CoV-2 at baseline. A significant rise in spike-specific TCR breadth and depth was observed after two AZD1222 doses relative to day 0 and relative to MenACWY recipients. Participants were mostly white British and included more females than males, and it was suggested by the authors that clonal diversity may have been underestimated. CD4 TCRs associated with the vaccine covered the entire spike protein, and the dominant responses were in regions 160-218 and 743-854.

Taken with the paper, the label for time point translates to: about 28 days (+/-7) after the second vaccine dose. The meaning of the sample's treatment or condition label: meningococcal conjugate vaccine given as trial control. Vaccinee samples came from UK trials COV001 and COV002, including a single-blind randomized controlled phase 2/3 trial of AZD1222 (ChAdOx1 nCoV-19) in healthy adults. Trial participant PBMC samples were collected at day 0 and day 28 after the second dose for TCRbeta chain sequencing. The TCR sequence derives from an adult who received the MenACWY meningococcal vaccine as a control. This specimen consisted of peripheral blood, obtained 28 days after the second dose of the MenACWY control vaccine.

The base sequence is TGTGCCACCTCCACAGGGGGTTCGGGGGAGCTGTTTTTT. The resulting protein is CATSTGGSGELFF. The chain couples TRBV15 to TRBJ2-2; TRBD1 fits 8 bases in the junction. CDR1 and CDR2 are drawn from the germline V gene (reference sequence): LNHNV, YYDKDF. Trimming accounts for 8 bases at V and 8 bases at J, while the number of junction bases matched to no gene is 7. Taken from cysteine to phenylalanine, the CDR3 has 13 residues. Here the CDR3 DNA is all that survives: 39 bases in frame from base 1.